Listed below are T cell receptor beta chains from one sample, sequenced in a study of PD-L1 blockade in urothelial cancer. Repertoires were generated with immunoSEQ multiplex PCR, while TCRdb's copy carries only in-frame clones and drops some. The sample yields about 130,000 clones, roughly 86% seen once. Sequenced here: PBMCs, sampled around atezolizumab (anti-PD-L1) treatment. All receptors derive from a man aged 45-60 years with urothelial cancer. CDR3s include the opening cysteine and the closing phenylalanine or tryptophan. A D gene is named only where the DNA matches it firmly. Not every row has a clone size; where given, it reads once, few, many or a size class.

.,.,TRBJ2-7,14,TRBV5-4,TGTGCCAGCAACCCCAACGGTCGAGCCTACGAGCAGTACTTC,CASNPNGRAYEQYF
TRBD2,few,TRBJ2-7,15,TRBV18,TGTGCCAGCTCACCTGGACTAGCGGGAGGGTACGAGCAGTACTTC,CASSPGLAGGYEQYF
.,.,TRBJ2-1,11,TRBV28,TGTGCCAGCAGTTTGACAAACGAGCAGTTCTTC,CASSLTNEQFF
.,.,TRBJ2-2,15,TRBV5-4,TGTGCCAGCAGCTTGGCCCAGGCGAACACCGGGGAGCTGTTTTTT,CASSLAQANTGELFF
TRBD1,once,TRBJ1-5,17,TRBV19,TGTGCCAGTAGTATAGGGGACAGAGGATTTAGCAATCAGCCCCAGCATTTT,CASSIGDRGFSNQPQHF
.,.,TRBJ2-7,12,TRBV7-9,TGTGCCAGCAGCTTATTGGGCGACGAGCAGTACTTC,CASSLLGDEQYF
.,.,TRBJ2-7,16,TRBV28,TGTGCCAGCAGGGGACACTCATCCTTACCTCCCTACGAGCAGTACTTC,CASRGHSSLPPYEQYF
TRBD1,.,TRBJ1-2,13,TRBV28,TGTGCCAGCAGAACGGGACAGGTCGTCGGCTACACCTTC,CASRTGQVVGYTF
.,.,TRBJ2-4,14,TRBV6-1,TGTGCCAGCAGTCGGGATCGGGTCAAAAACATTCAGTACTTC,CASSRDRVKNIQYF
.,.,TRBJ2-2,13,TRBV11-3,TGTGCCAGCAGCTTAGTTCGGACCGGGGAGCTGTTTTTT,CASSLVRTGELFF
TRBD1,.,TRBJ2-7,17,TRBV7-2,TGTGCCAGCAGCTTAGTTTCTATGGGGCTGCAGGGGGCCGAGCAGTACTTC,CASSLVSMGLQGAEQYF
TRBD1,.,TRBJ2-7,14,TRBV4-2,TGTGCCAGCAGCCGTGATGACAGGGCCTACGAGCAGTACTTC,CASSRDDRAYEQYF
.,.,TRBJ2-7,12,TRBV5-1,TGCGCCAGCAGTCAAACGGCCTACGAGCAGTACTTC,CASSQTAYEQYF
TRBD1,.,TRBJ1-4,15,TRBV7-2,TGTGCCAGCAGCTTCCAAACAGGGGCAGGGATCGGACTGTTTTTT,CASSFQTGAGIGLFF
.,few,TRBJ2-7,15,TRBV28,TGTGCCAGCAGTTCCCCAGGCGGTCTAGCGCGGGAGCAGTACTTC,CASSSPGGLAREQYF
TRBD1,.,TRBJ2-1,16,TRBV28,TGTGCCAGCAGTTTTCATTTGGGGACAGGGCCTAATGAGCAGTTCTTC,CASSFHLGTGPNEQFF
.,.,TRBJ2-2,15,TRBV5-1,TGCGCCAGCAGCTGGATAGGGGGGGACACCGGGGAGCTGTTTTTT,CASSWIGGDTGELFF
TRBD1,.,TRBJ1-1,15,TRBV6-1,TGTGCCAGCAGTGGACAGGGGGCCCTGAACACTGAAGCTTTCTTT,CASSGQGALNTEAFF
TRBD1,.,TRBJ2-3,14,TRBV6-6,TGTGCCAGCAGGAAACAGGGGTACTCAGATACGCAGTATTTT,CASRKQGYSDTQYF
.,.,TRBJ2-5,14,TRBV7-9,TGTGCCAGCAGCTTTGGGGGCGGCGGTGAGACCCAGTACTTC,CASSFGGGGETQYF
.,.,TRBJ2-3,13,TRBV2,TGTGCCAGCAGTGTAGAGGGATACGATACGCAGTATTTT,CASSVEGYDTQYF
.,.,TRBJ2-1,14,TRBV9,TGTGCCAGCAGCGCCAGCGGGTCCTACAATGAGCAGTTCTTC,CASSASGSYNEQFF
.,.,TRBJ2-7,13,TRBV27,TGTGCCAGCAGTTACAAATTAAACTACGAGCAGTACTTC,CASSYKLNYEQYF
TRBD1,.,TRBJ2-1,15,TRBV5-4,TGTGCCAGCAGCTTGGGGGGACAGTCCTACAATGAGCAGTTCTTC,CASSLGGQSYNEQFF
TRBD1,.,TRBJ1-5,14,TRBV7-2,TGTGCCAGCAGCCCTCGGGACAGTTCTCAGCCCCAGCATTTT,CASSPRDSSQPQHF
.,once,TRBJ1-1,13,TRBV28,TGTGCCAGCAGGCTCTACAGGAACACTGAAGCTTTCTTT,CASRLYRNTEAFF
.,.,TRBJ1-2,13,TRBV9,TGTGCCAGCAGCGGATCGCGGGCATATGGCTACACCTTC,CASSGSRAYGYTF
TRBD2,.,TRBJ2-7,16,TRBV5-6,TGTGCCAGCAGCACTAAACGACTAGCGGGAGTGTACGAGCAGTACTTC,CASSTKRLAGVYEQYF
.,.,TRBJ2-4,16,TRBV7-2,TGTGCCAGCAGCAGATCTCAGGGGAAGACCAAAAACATTCAGTACTTC,CASSRSQGKTKNIQYF
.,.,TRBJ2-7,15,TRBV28,TGTGCCAGCAGTTATGTCTTGGAGGGGGCCGGCGAGCAGTACTTC,CASSYVLEGAGEQYF
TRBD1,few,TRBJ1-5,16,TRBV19,TGTGCCAGCCAGACAGGGCTGAGTGTTGGCAATCAGCCCCAGCATTTT,CASQTGLSVGNQPQHF
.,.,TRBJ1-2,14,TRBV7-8,TGTGCCAGCAGCTTAGCCATGGGCCCCCATGGCTACACCTTC,CASSLAMGPHGYTF
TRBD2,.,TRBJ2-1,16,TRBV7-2,TGTGCCAGCAGCGCCTCCTTGCGGGAGGTATACAATGAGCAGTTCTTC,CASSASLREVYNEQFF
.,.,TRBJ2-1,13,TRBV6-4,TGTGCCAGCAGCTACAGGGCTGATAATGAGCAGTTCTTC,CASSYRADNEQFF
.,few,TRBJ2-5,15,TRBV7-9,TGTGCCGGTAGTGGCTCGGCGGGTGTTAGAGAGACCCAGTACTTC,CAGSGSAGVRETQYF
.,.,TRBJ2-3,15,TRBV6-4,TGTGCCAGCAGTGACGCTGGCCTAGTAACAGATACGCAGTATTTT,CASSDAGLVTDTQYF
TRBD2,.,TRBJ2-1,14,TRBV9,TGTGCCACCACAAGCGGGAGGGTCGGCGATGAGCAGTTCTTC,CATTSGRVGDEQFF
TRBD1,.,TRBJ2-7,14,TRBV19,TGTGCCAGTAGTATGGCGACCACAGGGGACGAGCAGTACTTC,CASSMATTGDEQYF
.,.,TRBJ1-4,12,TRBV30,TGTGCCTGGGACAGCAACTCTGAAAAACTGTTTTTT,CAWDSNSEKLFF
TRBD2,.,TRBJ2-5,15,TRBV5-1,TGCGCCAGCAGCACGCTACTAGCGGCGGAAGAGACCCAGTACTTC,CASSTLLAAEETQYF
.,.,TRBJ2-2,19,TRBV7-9,TGTGCCAGCAGCCCCGAAGTTACGGAGGGGCTGATAAACACCGGGGAGCTGTTTTTT,CASSPEVTEGLINTGELFF
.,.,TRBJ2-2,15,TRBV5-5,TGTGCCATCGGAAACAGGGAGCAGATCACCGGGGAGCTGTTTTTT,CAIGNREQITGELFF
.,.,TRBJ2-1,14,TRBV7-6,TGTGCCAGCAGCTTAGGAAGTACTTGGAATGAGCAGTTCTTC,CASSLGSTWNEQFF
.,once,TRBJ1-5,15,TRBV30,TGTGCCTGGGCCCCCATAGGAGGGTTTGGTCAGCCCCAGCATTTT,CAWAPIGGFGQPQHF
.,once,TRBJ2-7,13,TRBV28,TGTGCCAGCAGCGGCGGCTACCCCTACGAGCAGTACTTC,CASSGGYPYEQYF
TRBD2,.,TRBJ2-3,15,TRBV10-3,TGTGCCAACTGGACTAGCGGGAGTATCCCAGATACGCAGTATTTT,CANWTSGSIPDTQYF
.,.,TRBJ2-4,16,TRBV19,TGTGCCGTAGGGGGGGGGAGCCCTCTAGCCAAAAACATTCAGTACTTC,CAVGGGSPLAKNIQYF
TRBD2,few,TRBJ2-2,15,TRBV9,TGTGCCAGCAGCGTAGAGGCGGGAGGGGTCGGGGAGCTGTTTTTT,CASSVEAGGVGELFF
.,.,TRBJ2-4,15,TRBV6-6,TGTGCCAGCAGCCGAGATGGAGGAGCTAAAAACATTCAGTACTTC,CASSRDGGAKNIQYF
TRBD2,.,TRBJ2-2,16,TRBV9,TGTGCCAGCAGCGTAGCTCGGGGAGGGGACACCGGGGAGCTGTTTTTT,CASSVARGGDTGELFF
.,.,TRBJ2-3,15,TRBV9,TGTGCCAGCAGCGTAGGCCTAGCCTTCCAGGATACGCAGTATTTT,CASSVGLAFQDTQYF
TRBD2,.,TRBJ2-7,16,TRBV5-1,TGCGCCAGCAGCTTGACCAGCGGGAGGGCCTCCTACGAGCAGTACTTC,CASSLTSGRASYEQYF
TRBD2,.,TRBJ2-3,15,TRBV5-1,TGCGCCAGCAGCACGGGACTAGCACGCGGAGATACGCAGTATTTT,CASSTGLARGDTQYF